The 29 T cell receptor beta chains below come from one sample, sequenced in a study of blood T cell repertoires in COVID-19. Clones were sequenced by immunoSEQ multiplex PCR, and TCRdb holds only the in-frame ones, with some missing. The table lists some 200,000 clones, more than 75% of them singletons. Sequenced input: peripheral blood. Receptor source: a human donor in a cohort sampled during active COVID-19.

In nucleotides, the CDR3 is TGTGCCAGTAGTCCACCCTCGGGACAAAACTATGGCTACACCTTC. The encoded protein is CASSPPSGQNYGYTF. The chain couples TRBV19 to TRBJ1-2; possibly TRBD1 for D (6 bases). The V and J ends lost 5 bases and 2 bases respectively, with 15 bases between them. Germline V gene sequence: CDR1 LNHDA, CDR2 SQIVND (reference sequence). The CDR3 runs to 15 residues.

The chain couples TRBV2 to TRBJ2-5, with a tentative D call TRBD2 (6 bases). Germline CDR1 reads SNHLY; CDR2 reads FYNNEI. The CDR3 covers 13 residues. V shed 7 bases and J shed 5 bases, with 14 bases lying between them. CDR3 loop: CASTWGGAETQYF. The CDR3 nucleotides read TGTGCCAGCACATGGGGAGGTGCGGAGACCCAGTACTTC.

The rearrangement joins TRBV5-8 to TRBJ2-5; TRBD2 aligns across 11 bases. CDR1 is SGHTS and CDR2 is YDEGEE in the germline V gene. After removal of 4 bases from V and 3 bases from J, the junction contained 8 bases not matched to a gene. CDR3 length equals 16 residues. The CDR3 coding sequence is TGTGCCAGCAGCGTTCCCGGGACTAGCGGAAAAGAGACCCAGTACTTC. Translating gives CASSVPGTSGKETQYF.

This sequence joins TRBV7-8 and TRBJ2-3, with 12 nucleotides matching TRBD1. Trimming at V came to 7 bases and at J to 4 bases, leaving 6 bases not matched to a gene. This CDR3 has 15 residues. Looked up from germline, CDR1 is SGHVS and CDR2 is FQNEAQ. DNA for the CDR3: TGTGCCAGCATCATCGGGACAGGGGGCGCAGATACGCAGTATTTT. This sequence encodes CASIIGTGGADTQYF.

Ten or more counts support this clone. CDR3 in amino acids: CSASRQGEAFF. As DNA, the CDR3 is TGCAGTGCTAGTAGACAGGGGGAAGCTTTCTTT. The rearrangement uses TRBV20-1 and TRBJ1-1; 8 positions agree with TRBD1. V dropped 3 bases and J dropped 8; count of bases not matched to a gene: 2. This CDR3 region has 11 residues. CDR1 is DFQATT and CDR2 is SNEGSKA in the germline V gene (reference sequence).

The V gene is TRBV5-4, the J gene TRBJ2-7, with TRBD2 matching 9 bases. V shed 3 bases and J 3 bases; nucleotides not matched to a gene: 7. Germline lookup yields CDR1 SGHNT and CDR2 YYREEE (reference sequence). The CDR3 runs to 15 residues. CDR3 loop: CASSSPLAGFYEQYF. The CDR3 DNA is TGTGCCAGCAGCTCCCCCCTAGCGGGGTTCTACGAGCAGTACTTC.

This clone was counted between two and nine times. CDR3 bases: TGTGCCAGCAGCTTACAGGGGGCCGCCTATGGCTACACCTTC. Translating gives CASSLQGAAYGYTF. The V and J genes are TRBV5-6 and TRBJ1-2, with 9 nucleotides matching TRBD1. The CDR3 has 14 residues. Trimming at V came to 2 bases and at J to 4 bases, leaving 3 bases not matched to a gene. The germline CDR1 and CDR2 sequences are SGHDT and YYEEEE.

The rearrangement links TRBV7-9 to TRBJ1-1, with 11 positions matching TRBD1. The CDR3 contains 13 residues. Unmatched junction bases numbered 5, after V lost 7 bases and J lost 7 bases. The germline gives CDR1 SEHNR, CDR2 FQNEAQ (reference sequence). The CDR3 loop is CASTGTGGGEAFF. The CDR3 coding sequence is TGTGCCAGCACCGGGACAGGGGGGGGTGAAGCTTTCTTT.

J is TRBJ2-5 and V is TRBV24-1; weak D call: TRBD1 (5 bases). CDR1 is KGHDR, CDR2 SFDVKD, per germline. V lost 0 bases to trimming and J lost 2 bases, with 12 bases between them. This CDR3 region has 16 residues. The CDR3 DNA follows: TGTGCCACCAGTGATTTGAGTGGGGCAGGACAAGAGACCCAGTACTTC. Encoded protein: CATSDLSGAGQETQYF.

This sequence joins TRBV6-5 and TRBJ1-4, with 9 bases that match TRBD1. CDR3 length: 16 amino acids. V shed 0 bases and J 3 bases; nucleotides not matched to a gene: 2. The germline gives CDR1 MNHEY, CDR2 SVGAGI. The CDR3 reads CASSYSQGAANEKLFF. For the CDR3, the DNA is TGTGCCAGCAGTTACTCACAGGGGGCGGCTAATGAAAAACTGTTTTTT.

The J gene is TRBJ2-7, the V gene TRBV18; 10 bases are a match to TRBD1. Germline V gives CDR1 KGHSH, CDR2 LQKENI. This CDR3 has 15 amino acids. The V gene end was trimmed by 2 bases and the J gene end by 6 bases; junction bases not matched to a gene: 7. The CDR3 is CASSPSGTGALEQYF. The CDR3 DNA is TGTGCCAGCTCACCATCGGGGACAGGGGCCCTCGAGCAGTACTTC.

This chain connects TRBV27 to TRBJ2-1, with 15 bases identical to TRBD2. Trimming took 2 bases from V and 0 from J; bases not matched to a gene: 5. In germline, CDR1 is MNHEY, CDR2 SMNVEV (reference sequence). This CDR3 region has 19 residues. The CDR3 nucleotides read TGTGCCAGCAGTTTAGGGACTAGCGGGAGGTCCCGCTCCTACAATGAGCAGTTCTTC. It translates to CASSLGTSGRSRSYNEQFF.

V and J are TRBV4-3 and TRBJ1-3, with TRBD1 as a possible D gene (5 bases). Germline lookup yields CDR1 LGHNA and CDR2 YSLEER. V lost 0 bases to trimming and J lost 3 bases, with 15 bases between them. The CDR3 sequence is 17 residues long. The CDR3 is CASSQDWFREGGNTIYF. The DNA for the CDR3 is TGCGCCAGCAGCCAAGATTGGTTCAGGGAAGGTGGAAACACCATATATTTT.

The chain employs TRBV4-1 and TRBJ1-2; D is perhaps TRBD1 (5 bases). Per the germline V gene, CDR1 is MGHRA and CDR2 is YSYEKL. The CDR3 loop spans 14 amino acids. V lost 3 bases to trimming and J lost 2 bases, with 10 bases between them. The CDR3 coding sequence is TGCGCCAGCAGCCATCAGGACACCAACTATGGCTACACCTTC. Its translation: CASSHQDTNYGYTF.

The chain joins TRBV5-4 to TRBJ2-3, with 13 positions matching TRBD2. This CDR3 is 15 amino acids long. Germline CDR1 reads SGHNT; CDR2 reads YYREEE (reference sequence). V dropped 5 bases and J dropped 2; count of bases not matched to a gene: 2. DNA for the CDR3: TGTGCCAGCAGGACTAGCGGGGGGAACACAGATACGCAGTATTTT. Amino acid sequence: CASRTSGGNTDTQYF.

The chain couples TRBV28 to TRBJ2-1; the match to TRBD1 covers 8 bases. Germline trimming cut 11 bases from V and 0 bases from J; bases unmatched to any gene: 6. The CDR3 contains 14 residues. The germline gives CDR1 MDHEN, CDR2 SYDVKM. The CDR3 sequence is CAASTGGSYNEQFF. The CDR3 DNA reads as TGTGCCGCTAGCACAGGGGGCTCCTACAATGAGCAGTTCTTC.

The chain recombines TRBV7-8 with TRBJ2-1, with D tentatively TRBD2 (6 bases). Germline loops: CDR1 SGHVS, CDR2 FQNEAQ. The CDR3 length is 15 residues. V dropped 5 bases and J dropped 3 bases, with 14 bases sitting between them. The CDR3 DNA reads TGTGCCAGCAGCCTTAGTAATAGCGGCTACAATGAGCAGTTCTTC. Residues: CASSLSNSGYNEQFF.

This clone has a handful of counts. This chain uses TRBV12-3 or TRBV12-4 with TRBJ1-5; the D gene is possibly TRBD1 (5 bases). The length of the CDR3 is 12 residues. Trimming stripped 3 bases from V and 11 bases from J, with 11 bases between. The CDR3 loop is CASSLSREAQHF. Written as DNA, the CDR3 is TGTGCCAGCAGTTTGTCCAGGGAGGCCCAGCATTTT.

The chain has TRBV2 and TRBJ2-1, with 7 bases fitting TRBD1. Unmatched junction bases numbered 7, after V lost 9 bases and J lost 8 bases. The length of the CDR3 is 12 residues. Looked up from germline, CDR1 is SNHLY and CDR2 is FYNNEI. The CDR3 loop is CARSRQGDEQFF. CDR3 sequence (DNA): TGTGCCAGGTCGAGACAGGGAGATGAGCAGTTCTTC.

This clone showed up just a few times. The chain carries TRBV5-6 and TRBJ2-5; no definite D call. Germline V gene lookup returns CDR1 SGHDT and CDR2 YYEEEE. The CDR3 is 14 residues long. V lost 0 bases and J lost 7, with 13 bases in between. CDR3 nucleotides: TGTGCCAGCAGCTTGGGGTCCGCTCGCGTGACCCAGTACTTC. This gives the protein CASSLGSARVTQYF. The variable domain in full, completed from reference TRBV5-6 and TRBJ2-5, reads DAGVTQSPTHLIKTRGQQVTLRCSPKSGHDTVSWYQQALGQGPQFIFQYYEEEERQRGNFPDRFSGHQFPNYSSELNVNALLLGDSALYLCASSLGSARVTQYFGPGTRLLVL.

The chain recombines TRBV5-6 with TRBJ2-7; 10 bases fit TRBD2. J lost 5 bases, V lost 4 bases, and 9 bases had no gene match. CDR1 and CDR2 from the germline V gene are SGHDT and YYEEEE. The CDR3 has 15 amino acids. Written as DNA, the CDR3 is TGTGCCAGCAGCCCGATAGCGGGGGGCGACCACGAGCAGTACTTC. It yields the protein CASSPIAGGDHEQYF.

The rearrangement uses TRBV3-1 (or the pseudogene TRBV3-2) and TRBJ1-2; tentative D call: TRBD1 (5 bases). The CDR3 sequence is 15 residues long. V dropped 4 bases and J dropped 5 bases, with 17 bases sitting between them. Per germline, CDR1 LGHDT and CDR2 YNNKEL (reference sequence). The CDR3 region has the DNA TGTGCCAGCAGCCCCTCGCAGGGCAGAAAGTATGGCTACACCTTC. Translation gives CASSPSQGRKYGYTF.

The rearrangement uses TRBV5-5 and TRBJ1-2, with 8 positions matching TRBD1. In germline, CDR1 is SGHKS, CDR2 YYEKEE (reference sequence). The CDR3 consists of 15 residues. V dropped 2 bases and J dropped 7; count of bases not matched to a gene: 10. The DNA for the CDR3 is TGTGCCAGCAGCTTTTACAGGGGGGGTCCGGGTGGCTACACCTTC. Its protein is CASSFYRGGPGGYTF.

This clone has only a few counts. The rearrangement joins TRBV6-2 or TRBV6-3 to TRBJ1-5; TRBD1 is a possible D gene (6 bases). V was pared by 2 bases and J by 3 bases, with 17 bases between. The length of the CDR3 is 17 residues. Germline loops: CDR1 MNHEY, CDR2 SVGEGT. The CDR3 nucleotides read TGTGCCAGCAGTTACCGGGCAGGGGCTGTCATCAATCAGCCCCAGCATTTT. It encodes CASSYRAGAVINQPQHF.

V usage is TRBV11-2 and J usage is TRBJ2-3; TRBD2 matches at 7 bases. This CDR3 contains 15 residues. V was pared by 3 bases and J by 2 bases, with 5 bases of the junction left unmatched. Germline CDR1 and CDR2: SGHAT and FQNNGV. The CDR3 sequence is CASSLAGAPTDTQYF. CDR3 bases: TGTGCCAGCAGCTTGGCGGGAGCCCCCACAGATACGCAGTATTTT.

V usage is TRBV19 and J usage is TRBJ2-1; TRBD1 is a possible D gene (7 bases). The CDR3 length is 14 residues. The germline gives CDR1 LNHDA, CDR2 SQIVND (reference sequence). The V end was cut by 1 base, the J end by 8 bases, with 12 bases between. CDR3 coding DNA: TGTGCCAGTAGTATAGGGGTCAGGGGGGATGAGCAGTTCTTC. The encoded protein is CASSIGVRGDEQFF.

The chain carries TRBV5-4 and TRBJ2-3, with TRBD1 matching 10 bases. This CDR3 has 13 amino acids. Germline V CDR1 and CDR2: SGHNT, YYREEE (reference sequence). The V segment lost 7 bases and the J segment 4 bases; nucleotides outside the gene matches: 3. The CDR3 loop is CASGDRGSDTQYF. In nucleotides, the CDR3 is TGTGCCAGCGGGGACAGGGGATCAGATACGCAGTATTTT.

V is TRBV7-9 and J is TRBJ1-1; D unresolved. Trimming took off 5 bases at V and 5 bases at J, with 9 bases between the two ends. The CDR3 loop spans 12 amino acids. CDR1 SEHNR and CDR2 FQNEAQ come from the germline V gene (reference sequence). CDR3 DNA: TGTGCCAGCAGCCGGGAGAGGACTGAAGCTTTCTTT. Translating it yields CASSRERTEAFF.

The rearrangement links TRBV28 to TRBJ2-1, with D hard to call. This CDR3 has 13 amino acids. Germline loops: CDR1 MDHEN, CDR2 SYDVKM. V lost 2 bases to trimming and J lost 3 bases, with 5 bases between them. Here the CDR3 DNA reads TGTGCCAGCAGTTTAAACGGCTACAATGAGCAGTTCTTC. Protein sequence: CASSLNGYNEQFF.